The present entry profiles one T cell receptor (beta chain) with its context. From RNA transcripts, TCR beta CDR3 regions were amplified. RT-PCR in the first round (using the HTBI primer set) targeted the TCR CDR3. TCRdb reanalysed the multiplex PCR reads using MiXCR and keeps one entry per CDR3 protein. Here the sample spans approximately 420,000 distinct CDR3 sequences, under 15% being singletons. This entry belongs to a study of T cells in Graves' hyperthyroidism and ophthalmopathy. For the study at large: It was at initial diagnosis, before any treatment, that peripheral blood was collected.

CDR1 is MNHEY and CDR2 is SMNVEV in the germline V gene (reference sequence). V was shortened by 6 bases and J by 2 bases, with 9 bases between the two germline ends. There are 13 residues in the CDR3. The specimen was blood. The J gene is TRBJ2-3, the V gene TRBV27; no reliable D call. The sequence derives from a young woman with Graves' hyperthyroidism. This chain's CDR3 is CASRTVNTDTQYF. DNA for the CDR3: TGTGCCAGCAGGACCGTAAACACAGATACGCAGTATTTT.